This passage covers 19 T cell receptor beta chains from one sample sequenced in a study of tumor-infiltrating lymphocytes in localized non-small cell lung cancer. Using immunoSEQ multiplex PCR, the repertoire was profiled, and TCRdb retains in-frame clones only, with some absent. Of roughly 10,000 clones in the sample, roughly 71% were seen once. The sample was lung tumor tissue. Source of these receptors: a human donor with non-small cell lung cancer.

The chain uses TRBV6-1 and TRBJ1-1, with D possibly TRBD1 on 5 matching bases. The V end was cut by 6 bases, the J end by 5 bases, with 16 bases between. Germline V gene sequence: CDR1 MNHNS, CDR2 SASEGT. The CDR3 is made up of 14 amino acids. The CDR3 DNA reads TGTGCCAGCAGCGCCTCGGGGCTACTTACTGAAGCTTTCTTT. It translates to CASSASGLLTEAFF.

This clone showed up just a few times. Here the CDR3 reads CASSLDGRSGNQPQHF. The CDR3 DNA reads as TGCGCCAGCAGCTTGGATGGGCGGTCGGGCAATCAGCCCCAGCATTTT. V gene TRBV5-1 combines with J gene TRBJ1-5; D is unresolved. CDR3 length: 16 amino acids. Germline-derived CDR1 and CDR2 are SGHRS and YFSETQ. Trimming left V 0 bases short and J 2 bases short, with 12 bases between.

The CDR3 DNA follows: TGCGCCAGCAGCCAAGCCCCCGGGGGGGTCTACACAGATACGCAGTATTTT. Translated, it gives CASSQAPGGVYTDTQYF. The chain uses TRBV4-1 and TRBJ2-3; the match to TRBD2 covers 8 bases. The length of the CDR3 is 17 residues. Germline V gene data show CDR1 as MGHRA and CDR2 as YSYEKL. Trimming at V came to 1 base and at J to 2 bases, leaving 8 bases not matched to a gene.

This chain links TRBV6-6 with TRBJ2-1; 9 bases match TRBD1. V was pared by 6 bases and J by 2 bases, with 5 bases of the junction left unmatched. CDR1 MNHNY and CDR2 SVGAGI come from the germline V gene (reference sequence). There are 15 residues in the CDR3. CDR3 sequence (DNA): TGTGCCAGCAGAGACACAGGGGGCGCCTACAATGAGCAGTTCTTC. It is translated as CASRDTGGAYNEQFF.

Details on this clone: A junction end diverges from the germline sequence, so it may reflect a read error. The chain has TRBV13 and TRBJ1-2; D ambiguous. Germline values: CDR1 PRHDT, CDR2 FYEKMQ (reference sequence). The CDR3 is 14 residues long. CDR3 DNA: TGTGCCAGCAGTTTAGGACCCTTCGCCTATGGCTACACCTTC. Translating gives CASSLGPFAYGYTF.

The chain links TRBV18 to TRBJ2-3, with 7 bases identical to TRBD1. Germline lookup yields CDR1 KGHSH and CDR2 LQKENI. V gave up 3 bases and J gave up 3 bases; unmatched junction bases: 3. The CDR3 sequence is 14 residues long. CDR3 sequence (DNA): TGTGCCAGCTCACCGTCCAGGGGGACAGATACGCAGTATTTT. Protein sequence: CASSPSRGTDTQYF.

The genes are TRBV5-6 and TRBJ2-7, with 7 nucleotides matching TRBD1. From germline, CDR1 is SGHDT and CDR2 YYEEEE. V gave up 4 bases and J gave up 5 bases; unmatched junction bases: 9. CDR3 length: 14 amino acids. This chain's CDR3 is CASSPRPGGHEQYF. CDR3 in DNA: TGTGCCAGCAGCCCCCGGCCAGGGGGACACGAGCAGTACTTC.

V and J are TRBV7-3 and TRBJ2-3; TRBD2 matches at 7 bases. This CDR3 comprises 15 residues. Trimming took 5 bases from V and 4 from J; bases not matched to a gene: 9. Germline V gene sequence: CDR1 SGHTA, CDR2 FQGTGA. The CDR3 sequence: CASSAGLELADTQYF. CDR3 coding DNA: TGTGCCAGCAGCGCCGGACTAGAGCTGGCAGATACGCAGTATTTT.

The rearrangement joins TRBV6-6 to TRBJ2-1; possibly TRBD1 for D (5 bases). This CDR3 region has 14 residues. Trimming left V 2 bases short and J 0 bases short, with 5 bases between. Per the germline V gene, CDR1 is MNHNY and CDR2 is SVGAGI (reference sequence). CDR3 sequence reads: CASSYDSSYNEQFF. The CDR3 region has the DNA TGTGCCAGCAGTTACGACAGCTCCTACAATGAGCAGTTCTTC.

J is TRBJ1-5 and V is TRBV15; 11 nucleotides line up with TRBD1. J gave up 12 bases and V 3 bases, and 10 bases lay outside the gene matches. The CDR3 covers 15 residues. Germline CDR1 and CDR2: LNHNV and YYDKDF (reference sequence). The CDR3 DNA sequence: TGTGCCACCAGCAGGGGACAGGGGGTTGTGAAGGTCCAGCATTTT. It codes for CATSRGQGVVKVQHF. Full variable domain (outside the CDR3, taken from reference TRBV15 and TRBJ1-5): DAMVIQNPRYQVTQFGKPVTLSCSQTLNHNVMYWYQQKSSQAPKLLFHYYDKDFNNEADTPDNFQSRRPNTSFCFLDIRSPGLGDTAMYLCATSRGQGVVKVQHFGDGTRLSIL.

The chain uses TRBV18 and TRBJ1-6; D is possibly TRBD1 (5 bases). The V gene's germline CDR1 is KGHSH and CDR2 LQKENI. The V end was cut by 4 bases, the J end by 7 bases, with 11 bases between. This CDR3 spans 14 amino acids. The CDR3 DNA reads as TGTGCCAGCTCACAAATAGGGGCGAATTCACCCCTCCACTTT. Translated: CASSQIGANSPLHF. Using reference TRBV18 and TRBJ1-6 for the parts outside the CDR3, the full variable domain is NAGVMQNPRHLVRRRGQEARLRCSPMKGHSHVYWYRQLPEEGLKFMVYLQKENIIDESGMPKERFSAEFPKEGPSILRIQQVVRGDSAAYFCASSQIGANSPLHFGNGTRLTVT.

The chain uses TRBV2 and TRBJ1-6; D possibly corresponds to TRBD1 (5 bases). Germline lookup yields CDR1 SNHLY and CDR2 FYNNEI. The V end was cut by 6 bases, the J end by 0 bases, with 15 bases between. The CDR3 has 17 residues. The CDR3 is CASREDGGGSYNSPLHF. The CDR3 region has the DNA TGTGCCAGCAGGGAGGATGGGGGTGGCTCCTATAATTCACCCCTCCACTTT.

The chain employs TRBV7-3 and TRBJ1-1; no reliable D call. The CDR3 consists of 13 residues. Germline CDR1 reads SGHTA; CDR2 reads FQGTGA. Trimming removed 3 bases from V and 0 bases from J, with 5 bases in between. The CDR3 spells CASSLGMNTEAFF. CDR3 in DNA: TGTGCCAGCAGCTTGGGAATGAACACTGAAGCTTTCTTT. Filled out from reference TRBV7-3 and TRBJ1-1, the complete variable domain reads GAGVSQTPSNKVTEKGKYVELRCDPISGHTALYWYRQSLGQGPEFLIYFQGTGAADDSGLPNDRFFAVRPEGSVSTLKIQRTERGDSAVYLCASSLGMNTEAFFGQGTRLTVV.

The chain couples TRBV12-5 to TRBJ2-7, with TRBD1 matching over 10 bases. This CDR3 is built from 17 residues. Germline assignment: CDR1 LGHNT and CDR2 FRNRAP. V lost 0 bases, J lost 5 bases, and 10 bases stayed unmatched. The CDR3 is CASGLVLLGQGSHEQYF. The DNA for the CDR3 is TGTGCTAGTGGTTTGGTGCTCCTGGGACAGGGGAGTCACGAGCAGTACTTC.

The V gene is TRBV6-1, the J gene TRBJ1-2; D not resolved. V gave up 11 bases and J gave up 0 bases, with 16 bases separating them. CDR3 length equals 14 residues. Germline CDR1 and CDR2: MNHNS and SASEGT. This CDR3 is CAHKDQTANYGYTF. The CDR3 DNA reads as TGTGCCCACAAAGACCAAACTGCTAACTATGGCTACACCTTC.

This chain connects TRBV30 to TRBJ1-1; D unresolved. The V end was cut by 0 bases, the J end by 4 bases, with 9 bases between. The CDR3 sequence is 13 residues long. Germline CDR1 and CDR2: GTSNPN and SVGIG (reference sequence). The CDR3 here is CAWSVAKSTEAFF. CDR3 nucleotide sequence: TGTGCCTGGAGTGTAGCCAAGTCCACTGAAGCTTTCTTT.

Note on this clone: The conserved phenylalanine or tryptophan normally closing the CDR3 is absent here, so this likely arose from a read error. Because the CDR3's place on the DNA is in doubt, the DNA is left out and the CDR3 is given as listed by TCRdb. The gene calls are TRBV4-1 and TRBJ2-7; no DNA check was done on the table's D call, TRBD1. The CDR3 spans 13 residues, counting both ends. In germline, CDR1 is MGHRA, CDR2 YSYEKL. The chain's CDR3 is CASSQGSGTPVII.

This clone was seen a handful of times. The chain combines TRBV2 with TRBJ2-2; the D is unclear. This CDR3 has 11 amino acids. Germline values: CDR1 SNHLY, CDR2 FYNNEI. V gave up 5 bases and J gave up 10 bases, with 8 bases separating them. In DNA form, the CDR3 reads TGTGCCAGCAGTTTAATAGAGGAGCTGTTTTTT. It yields the protein CASSLIEELFF.

The rearrangement uses TRBV10-3 and TRBJ2-7, with TRBD1 matching over 8 bases. This CDR3 comprises 15 residues. From germline, CDR1 is ENHRY and CDR2 SYGVKD. V shed 0 bases and J 3 bases; nucleotides not matched to a gene: 4. Written as DNA, the CDR3 is TGTGCCATCAGTGAGTCCTCGGGACAGGTCTACGAGCAGTACTTC. This gives the protein CAISESSGQVYEQYF.